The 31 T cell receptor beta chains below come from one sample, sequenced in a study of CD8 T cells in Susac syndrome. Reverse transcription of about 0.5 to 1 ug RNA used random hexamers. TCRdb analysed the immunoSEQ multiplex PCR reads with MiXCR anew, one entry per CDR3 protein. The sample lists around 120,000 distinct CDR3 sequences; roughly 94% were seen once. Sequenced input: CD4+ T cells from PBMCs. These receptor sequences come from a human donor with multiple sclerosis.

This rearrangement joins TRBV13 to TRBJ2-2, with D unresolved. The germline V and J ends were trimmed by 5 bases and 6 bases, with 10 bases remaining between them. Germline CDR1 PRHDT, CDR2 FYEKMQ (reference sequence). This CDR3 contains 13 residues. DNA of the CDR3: TGTGCCAGCAGCCAGCCCAGTGCCGGGGAGCTGTTTTTT. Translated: CASSQPSAGELFF.

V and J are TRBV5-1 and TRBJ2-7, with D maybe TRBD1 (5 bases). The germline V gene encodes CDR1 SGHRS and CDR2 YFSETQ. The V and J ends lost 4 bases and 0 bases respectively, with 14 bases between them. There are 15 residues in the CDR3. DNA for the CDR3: TGCGCCAGCAGCACCCAGACAGCTAACTCCTACGAGCAGTACTTC. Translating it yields CASSTQTANSYEQYF.

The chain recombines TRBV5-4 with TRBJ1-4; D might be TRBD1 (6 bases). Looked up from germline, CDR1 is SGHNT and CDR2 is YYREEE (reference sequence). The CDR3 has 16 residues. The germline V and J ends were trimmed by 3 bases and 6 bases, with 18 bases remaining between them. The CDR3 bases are TGTGCCAGCAGCTCCCACAGGGTTTCGGGCGATGAAAAACTGTTTTTT. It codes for CASSSHRVSGDEKLFF.

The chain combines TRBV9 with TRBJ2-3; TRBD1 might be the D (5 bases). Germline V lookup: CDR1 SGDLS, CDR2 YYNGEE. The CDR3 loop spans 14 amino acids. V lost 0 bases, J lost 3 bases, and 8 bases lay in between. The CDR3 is CASSVGQRTDTQYF. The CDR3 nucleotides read TGTGCCAGCAGCGTAGGACAGAGGACAGATACGCAGTATTTT.

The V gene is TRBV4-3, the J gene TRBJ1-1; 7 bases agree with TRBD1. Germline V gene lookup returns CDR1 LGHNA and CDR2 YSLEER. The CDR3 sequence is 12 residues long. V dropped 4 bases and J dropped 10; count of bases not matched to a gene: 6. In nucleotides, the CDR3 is TGCGCCAGCAGCCCCCCAGGGGGGGGAGCTTTCTTT. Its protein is CASSPPGGGAFF.

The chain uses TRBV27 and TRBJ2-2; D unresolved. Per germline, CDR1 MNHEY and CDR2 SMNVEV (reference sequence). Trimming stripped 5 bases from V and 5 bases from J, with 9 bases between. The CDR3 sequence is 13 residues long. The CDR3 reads CASSPGPTGELFF. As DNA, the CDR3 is TGTGCCAGCAGTCCCGGCCCTACCGGGGAGCTGTTTTTT.

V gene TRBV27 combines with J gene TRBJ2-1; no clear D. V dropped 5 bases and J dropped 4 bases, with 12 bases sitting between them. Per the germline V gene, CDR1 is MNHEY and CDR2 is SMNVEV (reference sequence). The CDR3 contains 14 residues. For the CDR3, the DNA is TGTGCCAGCAGTCCGAGACTGGGGTACAATGAGCAGTTCTTC. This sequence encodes CASSPRLGYNEQFF.

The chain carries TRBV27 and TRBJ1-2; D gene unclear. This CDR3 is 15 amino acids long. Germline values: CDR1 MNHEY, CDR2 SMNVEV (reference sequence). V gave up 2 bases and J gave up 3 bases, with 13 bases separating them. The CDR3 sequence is CASSLRLLGDYGYTF. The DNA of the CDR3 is TGTGCCAGCAGTTTAAGACTCCTCGGTGACTATGGCTACACCTTC.

The CDR3 DNA reads as TGTGCCAGTAGTTTACAGTCGAACACTGAAGCTTTCTTT. It encodes CASSLQSNTEAFF. The chain is built from TRBV19 and TRBJ1-1; D is unresolved. The CDR3 contains 13 residues. Germline V gene data show CDR1 as LNHDA and CDR2 as SQIVND (reference sequence). The germline V and J ends were trimmed by 5 bases and 1 base, with 8 bases remaining between them. Drawing the rest from reference TRBV19 and TRBJ1-1, the complete variable domain is DGGITQSPKYLFRKEGQNVTLSCEQNLNHDAMYWYRQDPGQGLRLIYYSQIVNDFQKGDIAEGYSVSREKKESFPLTVTSAQKNPTAFYLCASSLQSNTEAFFGQGTRLTVV.

Written as DNA, the CDR3 is TGCGCCAGCAGCCAAGATGACGGGGAGCTGTTTTTT. Translating it yields CASSQDDGELFF. This chain connects TRBV4-3 to TRBJ2-2; D ambiguous. The germline CDR1 and CDR2 sequences are LGHNA and YSLEER. Trimming left V 0 bases short and J 7 bases short, with 3 bases between. CDR3 length equals 12 residues.

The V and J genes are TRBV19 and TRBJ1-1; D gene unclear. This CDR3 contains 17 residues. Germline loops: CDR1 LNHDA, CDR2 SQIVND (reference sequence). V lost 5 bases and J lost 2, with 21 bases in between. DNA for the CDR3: TGTGCCAGTAGTCCTCCTGATCTGCAAGGAGTAAACACTGAAGCTTTCTTT. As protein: CASSPPDLQGVNTEAFF.

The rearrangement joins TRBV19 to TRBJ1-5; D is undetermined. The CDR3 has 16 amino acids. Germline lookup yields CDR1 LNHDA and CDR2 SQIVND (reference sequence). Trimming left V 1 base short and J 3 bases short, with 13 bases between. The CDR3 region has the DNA TGTGCCAGTAGTATAGGTCGGGGAGGAGTCAATCAGCCCCAGCATTTT. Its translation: CASSIGRGGVNQPQHF.

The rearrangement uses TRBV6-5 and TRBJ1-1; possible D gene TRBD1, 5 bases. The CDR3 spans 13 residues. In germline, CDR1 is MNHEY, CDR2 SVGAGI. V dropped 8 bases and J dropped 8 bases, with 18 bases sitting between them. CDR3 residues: CASHARGLGEAFF. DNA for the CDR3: TGTGCCAGCCACGCGAGGGGTCTGGGGGAAGCTTTCTTT.

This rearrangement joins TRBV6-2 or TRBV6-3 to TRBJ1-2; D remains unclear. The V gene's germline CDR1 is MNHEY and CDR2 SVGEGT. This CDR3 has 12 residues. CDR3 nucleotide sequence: TGTGCGACCTGGGCGTCTAACTATGGCTACACCTTC. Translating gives CATWASNYGYTF.

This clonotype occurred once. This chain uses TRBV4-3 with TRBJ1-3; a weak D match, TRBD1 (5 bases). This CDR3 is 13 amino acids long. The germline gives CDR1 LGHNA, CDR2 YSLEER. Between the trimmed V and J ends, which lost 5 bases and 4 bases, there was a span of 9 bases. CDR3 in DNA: TGCGCCAGCAGCGGGACCGTAGGAAACACCATATATTTT. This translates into CASSGTVGNTIYF.

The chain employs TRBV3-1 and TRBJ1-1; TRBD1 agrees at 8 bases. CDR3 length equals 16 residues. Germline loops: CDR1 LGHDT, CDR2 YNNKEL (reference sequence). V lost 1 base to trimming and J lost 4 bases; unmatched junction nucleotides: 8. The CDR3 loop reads CASSQAWRDRGTEAFF. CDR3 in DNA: TGTGCCAGCAGCCAAGCCTGGCGTGACAGGGGCACTGAAGCTTTCTTT.

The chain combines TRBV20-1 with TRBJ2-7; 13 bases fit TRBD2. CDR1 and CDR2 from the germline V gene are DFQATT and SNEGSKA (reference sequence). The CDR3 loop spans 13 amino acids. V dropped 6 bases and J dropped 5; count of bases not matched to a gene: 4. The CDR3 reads CSAQGTSGNEQYF. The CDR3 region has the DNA TGCAGTGCCCAGGGGACTAGCGGGAACGAGCAGTACTTC.

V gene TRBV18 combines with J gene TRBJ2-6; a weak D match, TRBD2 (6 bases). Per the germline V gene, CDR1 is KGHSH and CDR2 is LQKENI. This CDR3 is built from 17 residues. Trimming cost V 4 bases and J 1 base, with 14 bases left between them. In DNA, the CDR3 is TGTGCCAGCTCACTCCTCGCCGGGGGTTCTGGGGCCAACGTCCTGACTTTC. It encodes CASSLLAGGSGANVLTF.

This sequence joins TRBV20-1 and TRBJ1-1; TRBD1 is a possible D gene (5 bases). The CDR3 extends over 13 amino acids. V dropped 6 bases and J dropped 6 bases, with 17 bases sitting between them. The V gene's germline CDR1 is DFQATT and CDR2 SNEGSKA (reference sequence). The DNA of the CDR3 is TGCAGTGCCTGGGGCCTGCTTGGGGCTGAAGCTTTCTTT. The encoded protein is CSAWGLLGAEAFF.

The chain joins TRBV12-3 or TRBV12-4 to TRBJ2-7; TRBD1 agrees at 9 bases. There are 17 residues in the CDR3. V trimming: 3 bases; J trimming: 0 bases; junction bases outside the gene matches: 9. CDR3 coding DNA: TGTGCCAGCAGTTTTCCACCGGGACAGGGTAACTCCTACGAGCAGTACTTC. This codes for CASSFPPGQGNSYEQYF.

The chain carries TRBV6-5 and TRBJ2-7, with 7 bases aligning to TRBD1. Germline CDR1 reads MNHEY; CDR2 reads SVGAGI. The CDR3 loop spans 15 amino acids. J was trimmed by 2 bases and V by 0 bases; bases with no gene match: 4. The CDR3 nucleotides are TGTGCCAGCAGTTACTCCCGAGACAGGGCCTACGAGCAGTACTTC. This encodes CASSYSRDRAYEQYF.

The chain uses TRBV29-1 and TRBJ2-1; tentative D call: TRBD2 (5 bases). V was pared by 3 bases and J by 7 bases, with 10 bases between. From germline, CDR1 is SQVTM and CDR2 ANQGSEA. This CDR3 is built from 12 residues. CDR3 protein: CSVDLTRNEQFF. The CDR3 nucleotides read TGCAGCGTTGACCTAACTAGAAATGAGCAGTTCTTC.

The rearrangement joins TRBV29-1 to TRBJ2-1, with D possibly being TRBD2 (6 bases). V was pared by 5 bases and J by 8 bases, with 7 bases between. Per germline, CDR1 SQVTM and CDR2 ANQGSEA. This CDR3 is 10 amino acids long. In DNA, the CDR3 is TGCAGCGTTCGGGAGTATGAGCAGTTCTTC. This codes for CSVREYEQFF.

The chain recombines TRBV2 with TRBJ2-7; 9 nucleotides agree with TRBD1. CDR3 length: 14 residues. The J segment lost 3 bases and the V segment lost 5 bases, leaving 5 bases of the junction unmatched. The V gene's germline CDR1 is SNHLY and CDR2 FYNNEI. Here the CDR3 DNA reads TGTGCCAGCAGTTCCGGGACAGGGTTCTACGAGCAGTACTTC. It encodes CASSSGTGFYEQYF.

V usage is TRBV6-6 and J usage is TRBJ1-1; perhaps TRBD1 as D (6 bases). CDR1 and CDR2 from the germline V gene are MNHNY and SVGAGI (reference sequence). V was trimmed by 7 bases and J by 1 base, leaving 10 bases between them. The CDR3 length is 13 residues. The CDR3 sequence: CASTLQGNTEAFF. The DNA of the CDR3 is TGTGCCAGCACTTTACAGGGGAACACTGAAGCTTTCTTT.

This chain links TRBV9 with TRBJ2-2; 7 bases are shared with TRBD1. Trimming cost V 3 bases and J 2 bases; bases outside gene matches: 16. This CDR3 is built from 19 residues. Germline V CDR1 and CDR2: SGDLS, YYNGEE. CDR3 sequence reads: CASSAQPKLTGVNTGELFF. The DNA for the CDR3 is TGTGCCAGCAGCGCCCAGCCTAAGTTAACAGGGGTAAACACCGGGGAGCTGTTTTTT.

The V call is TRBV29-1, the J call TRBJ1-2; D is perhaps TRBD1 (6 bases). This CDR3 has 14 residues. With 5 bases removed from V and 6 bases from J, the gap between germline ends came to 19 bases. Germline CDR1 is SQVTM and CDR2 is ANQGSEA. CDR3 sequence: CSVRPPGQTHGYTF. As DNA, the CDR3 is TGCAGCGTTCGACCCCCTGGACAGACTCATGGCTACACCTTC.

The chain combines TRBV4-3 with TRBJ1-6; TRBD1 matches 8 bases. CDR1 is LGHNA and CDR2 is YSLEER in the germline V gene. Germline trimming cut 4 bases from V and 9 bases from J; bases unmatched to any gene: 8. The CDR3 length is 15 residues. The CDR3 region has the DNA TGCGCCAGCAGCCTGAGACGACAGGGGAGTTCACCCCTCCACTTT. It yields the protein CASSLRRQGSSPLHF.

The DNA of the CDR3 is TGTGCCAGCAGCTTAGGATACTACAATGAGCAGTTCTTC. Protein: CASSLGYYNEQFF. The genes are TRBV7-2 and TRBJ2-1; D gene uncertain. V was shortened by 1 base and J by 3 bases, with 4 bases between the two germline ends. CDR3 length: 13 residues. The germline CDR1 and CDR2 sequences are SGHTA and FQGNSA.

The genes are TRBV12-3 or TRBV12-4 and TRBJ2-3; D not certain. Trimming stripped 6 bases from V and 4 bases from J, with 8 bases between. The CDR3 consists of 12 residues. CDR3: CASRRRADTQYF. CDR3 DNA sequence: TGTGCCAGCAGACGAAGGGCAGATACGCAGTATTTT.

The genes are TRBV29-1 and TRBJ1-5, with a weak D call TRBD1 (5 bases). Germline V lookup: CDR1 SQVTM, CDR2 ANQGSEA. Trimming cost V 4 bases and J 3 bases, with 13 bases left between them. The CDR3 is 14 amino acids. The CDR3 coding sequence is TGCAGCGTTGCTTCGGGGGGAAACAATCAGCCCCAGCATTTT. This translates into CSVASGGNNQPQHF.